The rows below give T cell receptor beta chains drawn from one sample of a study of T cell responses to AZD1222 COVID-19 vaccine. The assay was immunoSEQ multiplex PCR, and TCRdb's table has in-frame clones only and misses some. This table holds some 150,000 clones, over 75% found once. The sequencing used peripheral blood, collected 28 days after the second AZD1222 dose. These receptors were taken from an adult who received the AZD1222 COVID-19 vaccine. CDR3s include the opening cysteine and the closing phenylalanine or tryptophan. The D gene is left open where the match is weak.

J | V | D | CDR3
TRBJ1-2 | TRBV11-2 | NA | CASSLDLGQNYGYTF
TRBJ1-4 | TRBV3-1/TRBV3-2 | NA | CASSQGGIQTNEKLFF
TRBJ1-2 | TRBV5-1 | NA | CASSSLPGTGGYTF
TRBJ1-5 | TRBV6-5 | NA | CASSSRPNQPQHF
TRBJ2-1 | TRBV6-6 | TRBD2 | CASRGLAGALRDEQFF
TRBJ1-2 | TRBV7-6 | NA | CASGDWWGYTF
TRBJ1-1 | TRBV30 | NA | CAWSFDRWAFF
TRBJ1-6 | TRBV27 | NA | CASSFSGDGSPLHF
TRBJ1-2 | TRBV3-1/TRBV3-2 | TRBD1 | CASSHLGQTSGGYTF
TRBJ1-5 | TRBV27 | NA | CASSKGGGPFNQPQHF
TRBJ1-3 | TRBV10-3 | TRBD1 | CAIRTETLGTGVTGNTIYF
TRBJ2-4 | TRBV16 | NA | CASSQGREVNIQYF
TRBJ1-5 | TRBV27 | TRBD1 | CASSPTGGHQPQHF
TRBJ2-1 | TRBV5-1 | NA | CASWTGPGEGEQFF
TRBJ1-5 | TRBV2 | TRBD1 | CASRGQGDSQPQHF
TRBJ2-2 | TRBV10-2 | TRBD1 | CASSLGTANLGELFF
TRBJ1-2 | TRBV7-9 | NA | CASSPENRDNYGYTF
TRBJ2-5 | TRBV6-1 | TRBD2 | CASSEIAGGGETQYF
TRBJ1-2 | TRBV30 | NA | CAWRGWGSNGYTF
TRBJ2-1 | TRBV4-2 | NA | CASSQDSVQNEQFF
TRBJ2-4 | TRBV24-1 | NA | CATSDYRDKGGRNIQYF
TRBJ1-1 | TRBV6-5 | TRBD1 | CASSPGQGLNTEAFF
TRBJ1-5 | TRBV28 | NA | CASSSKGGGRGQPQHF
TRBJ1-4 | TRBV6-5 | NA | CASTIGTIQEKLFF
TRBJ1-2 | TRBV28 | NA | CASSLVPQGNYGYTF
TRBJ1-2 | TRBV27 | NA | CASSRDVRSYGYTF
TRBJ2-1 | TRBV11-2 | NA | CASSLVTRWSYNEQFF
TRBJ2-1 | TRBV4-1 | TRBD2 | CASSPLGRGVNEQFF
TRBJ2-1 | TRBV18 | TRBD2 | CASSVTSDNEQFF
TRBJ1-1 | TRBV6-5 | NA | CASSYFSGTKATEAFF
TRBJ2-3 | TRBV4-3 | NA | CASSQGGGSPDTQYF
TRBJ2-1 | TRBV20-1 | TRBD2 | CSASNIRGGTSNYNEQFF
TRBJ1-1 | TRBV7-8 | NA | CASSGGTEAFF
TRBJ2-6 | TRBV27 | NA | CASSLYRGGANVLTF
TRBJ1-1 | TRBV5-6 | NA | CASSLLLTLNTEAFF
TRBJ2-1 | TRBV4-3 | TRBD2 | CASSQAGTSVGEQFF
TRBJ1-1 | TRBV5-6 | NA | CASSLAADRKTEAFF
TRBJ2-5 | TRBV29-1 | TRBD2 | CSVEDLNSGEVETQYF
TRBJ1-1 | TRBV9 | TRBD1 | CASSGGDRTNTEAFF
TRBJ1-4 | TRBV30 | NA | CACNLLEAIGEKLFF
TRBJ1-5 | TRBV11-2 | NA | CASSLGLGGRSNQPQHF
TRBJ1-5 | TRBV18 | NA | CASSPSGDQPQHF
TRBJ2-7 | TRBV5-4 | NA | CASSPTNNYEQYF